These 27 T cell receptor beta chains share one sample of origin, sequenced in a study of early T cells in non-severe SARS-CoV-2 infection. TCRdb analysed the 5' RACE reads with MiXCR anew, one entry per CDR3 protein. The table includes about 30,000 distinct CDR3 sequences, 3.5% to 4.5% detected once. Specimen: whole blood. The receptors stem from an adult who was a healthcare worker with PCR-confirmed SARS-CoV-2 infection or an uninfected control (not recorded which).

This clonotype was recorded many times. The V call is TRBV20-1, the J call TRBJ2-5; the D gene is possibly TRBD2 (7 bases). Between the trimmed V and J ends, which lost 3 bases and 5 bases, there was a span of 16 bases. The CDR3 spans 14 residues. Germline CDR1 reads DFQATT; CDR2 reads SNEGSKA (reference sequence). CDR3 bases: TGCAGTGCTAGTTGGGGGGGCGGTCAGGAGACCCAGTACTTC. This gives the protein CSASWGGGQETQYF.

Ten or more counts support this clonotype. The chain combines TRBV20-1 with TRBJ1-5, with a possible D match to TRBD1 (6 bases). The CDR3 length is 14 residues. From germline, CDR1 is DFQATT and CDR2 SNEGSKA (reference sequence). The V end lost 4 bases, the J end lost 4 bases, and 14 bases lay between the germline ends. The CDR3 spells CSAIPRGGNQPQHF. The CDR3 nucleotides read TGCAGTGCTATCCCTAGAGGGGGGAATCAGCCCCAGCATTTT.

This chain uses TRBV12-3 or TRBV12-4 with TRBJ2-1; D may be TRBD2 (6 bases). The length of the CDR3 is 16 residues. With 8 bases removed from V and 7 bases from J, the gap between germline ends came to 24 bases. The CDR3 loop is CASRLGAGAFGNEQFF. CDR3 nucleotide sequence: TGTGCCAGCCGACTAGGGGCCGGTGCTTTTGGGAATGAGCAGTTCTTC.

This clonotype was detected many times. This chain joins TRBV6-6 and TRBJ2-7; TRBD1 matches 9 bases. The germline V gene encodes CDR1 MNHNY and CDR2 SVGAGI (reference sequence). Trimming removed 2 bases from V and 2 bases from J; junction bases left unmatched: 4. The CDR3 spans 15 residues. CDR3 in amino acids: CASSYAGQGPYEQYF. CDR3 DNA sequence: TGTGCCAGCAGTTACGCGGGACAGGGCCCCTACGAGCAGTACTTC.

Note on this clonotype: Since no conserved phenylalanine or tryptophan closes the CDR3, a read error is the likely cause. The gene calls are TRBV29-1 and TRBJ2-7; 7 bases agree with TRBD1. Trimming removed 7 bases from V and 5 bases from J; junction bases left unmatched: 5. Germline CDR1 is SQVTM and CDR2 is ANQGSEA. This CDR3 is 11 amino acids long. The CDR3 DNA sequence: TGCAGCGGAAGACAGGGCCACGAGCAGTACTCC. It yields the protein CSGRQGHEQYS.

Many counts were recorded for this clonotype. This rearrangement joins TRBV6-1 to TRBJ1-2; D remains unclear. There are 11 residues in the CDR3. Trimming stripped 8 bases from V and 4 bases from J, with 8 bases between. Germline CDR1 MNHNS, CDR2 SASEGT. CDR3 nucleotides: TGTGCCAGCCTTGTGGGCTATGGCTACACCTTC. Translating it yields CASLVGYGYTF.

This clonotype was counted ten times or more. For the CDR3, the DNA is TGCGCCAGCAGCCAACGCTCACCCACGGAACTACGAGGGACTGAAGCTTTCTTT. This sequence encodes CASSQRSPTELRGTEAFF. The genes are TRBV4-1 and TRBJ1-1, with D unclear. Trimming took off 2 bases at V and 5 bases at J, with 24 bases between the two ends. This CDR3 is built from 18 residues. Looked up from germline, CDR1 is MGHRA and CDR2 is YSYEKL.

CDR3 sequence reads: CASSIYLGAPLPYGYTF. The DNA of the CDR3 is TGTGCCAGTAGTATATATCTGGGGGCTCCTTTGCCCTATGGCTACACCTTC. This chain joins TRBV19 and TRBJ1-2, with D maybe TRBD1 (6 bases). CDR1 is LNHDA, CDR2 SQIVND, per germline (reference sequence). The length of the CDR3 is 17 residues. Between the trimmed V and J ends, which lost 2 bases and 4 bases, there was a span of 20 bases.

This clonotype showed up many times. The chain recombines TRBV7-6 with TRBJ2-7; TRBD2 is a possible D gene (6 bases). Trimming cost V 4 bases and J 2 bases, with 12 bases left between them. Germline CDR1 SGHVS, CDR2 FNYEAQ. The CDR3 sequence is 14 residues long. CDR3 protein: CASSYGGGAYEQYF. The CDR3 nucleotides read TGTGCCAGCAGCTACGGCGGAGGGGCCTACGAGCAGTACTTC.

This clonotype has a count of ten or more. CDR3 region: CASSLDEQFF. DNA for the CDR3: TGTGCCAGCAGCTTGGATGAGCAGTTCTTC. The J gene is TRBJ2-1, the V gene TRBV11-2; no definite D call. Deletions cut 3 bases from V and 8 bases from J, with 2 bases between. Germline CDR1 SGHAT, CDR2 FQNNGV. This CDR3 is 10 amino acids long.

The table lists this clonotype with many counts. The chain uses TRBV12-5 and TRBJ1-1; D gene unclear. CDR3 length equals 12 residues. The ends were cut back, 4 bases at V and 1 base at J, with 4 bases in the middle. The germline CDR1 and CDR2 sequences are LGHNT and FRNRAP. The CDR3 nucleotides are TGTGCTAGTGGTTCTTGGAACACTGAAGCTTTCTTT. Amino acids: CASGSWNTEAFF.

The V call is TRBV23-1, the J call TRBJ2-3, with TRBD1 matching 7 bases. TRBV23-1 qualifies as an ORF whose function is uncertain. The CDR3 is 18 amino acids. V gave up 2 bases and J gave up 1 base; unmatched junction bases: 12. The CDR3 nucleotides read TGCGCCAGCAGTCAAGACGCCCTAGGGGGCTGCGGCACAGATACGCAGTATTTT. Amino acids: CASSQDALGGCGTDTQYF.

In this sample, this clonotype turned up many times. The DNA for the CDR3 is TGTGCCAGCAGTTCTAGCGGGGGGACCTATGAGCAGTTCTTC. Amino acids: CASSSSGGTYEQFF. The J gene is TRBJ2-1, the V gene TRBV6-2 or TRBV6-3, with 11 bases matching TRBD2. The V segment lost 4 bases and the J segment 8 bases; nucleotides outside the gene matches: 4. The CDR3 covers 14 residues. Germline V gene lookup returns CDR1 MNHEY and CDR2 SVGEGT.

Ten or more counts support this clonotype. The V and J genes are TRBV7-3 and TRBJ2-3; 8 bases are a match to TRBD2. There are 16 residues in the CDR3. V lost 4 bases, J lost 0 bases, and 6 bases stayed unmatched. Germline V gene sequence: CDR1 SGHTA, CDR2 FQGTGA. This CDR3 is CASSSPTSVSTDTQYF. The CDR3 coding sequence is TGTGCCAGCAGCTCGCCGACTAGCGTTAGCACAGATACGCAGTATTTT.

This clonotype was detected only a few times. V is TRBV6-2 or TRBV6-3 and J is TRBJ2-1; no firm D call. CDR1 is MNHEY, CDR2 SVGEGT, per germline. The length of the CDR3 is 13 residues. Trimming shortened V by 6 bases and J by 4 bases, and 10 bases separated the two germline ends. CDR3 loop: CASSLVAYNEQFF. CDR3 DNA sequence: TGTGCCAGCAGCCTTGTAGCTTACAATGAGCAGTTCTTC.

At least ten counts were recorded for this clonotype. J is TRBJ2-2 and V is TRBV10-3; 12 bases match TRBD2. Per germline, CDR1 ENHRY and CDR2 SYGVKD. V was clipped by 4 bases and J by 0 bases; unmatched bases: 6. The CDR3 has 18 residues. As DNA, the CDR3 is TGTGCCATCAGTGGGACTAGCGGGGACCGAGCGAACACCGGGGAGCTGTTTTTT. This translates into CAISGTSGDRANTGELFF.

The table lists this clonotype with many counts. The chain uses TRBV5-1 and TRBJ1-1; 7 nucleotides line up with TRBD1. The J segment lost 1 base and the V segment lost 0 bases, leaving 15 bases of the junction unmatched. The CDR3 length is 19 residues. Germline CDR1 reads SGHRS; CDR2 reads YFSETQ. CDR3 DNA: TGCGCCAGCAGCTTGGCCGGTAGAGCACGCAGGGGGAAGAACACTGAAGCTTTCTTT. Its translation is CASSLAGRARRGKNTEAFF.

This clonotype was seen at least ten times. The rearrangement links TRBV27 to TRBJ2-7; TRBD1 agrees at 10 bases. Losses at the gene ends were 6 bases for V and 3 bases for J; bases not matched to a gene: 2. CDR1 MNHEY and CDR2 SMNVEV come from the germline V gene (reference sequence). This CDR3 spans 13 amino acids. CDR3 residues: CASRRDRGYEQYF. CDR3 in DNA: TGTGCCAGCAGGAGGGACAGGGGCTACGAGCAGTACTTC.

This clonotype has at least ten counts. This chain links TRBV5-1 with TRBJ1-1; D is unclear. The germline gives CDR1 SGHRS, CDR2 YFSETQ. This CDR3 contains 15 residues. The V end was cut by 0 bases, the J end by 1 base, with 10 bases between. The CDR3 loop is CASSLAGGQNTEAFF. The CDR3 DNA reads TGCGCCAGCAGCTTGGCCGGAGGCCAGAACACTGAAGCTTTCTTT.

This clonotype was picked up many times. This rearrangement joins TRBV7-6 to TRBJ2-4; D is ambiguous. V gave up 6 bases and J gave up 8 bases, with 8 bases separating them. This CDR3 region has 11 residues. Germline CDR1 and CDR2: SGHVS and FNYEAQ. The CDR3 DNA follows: TGTGCCAGCAGGGTAACGGACATTCAGTACTTC. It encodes CASRVTDIQYF.

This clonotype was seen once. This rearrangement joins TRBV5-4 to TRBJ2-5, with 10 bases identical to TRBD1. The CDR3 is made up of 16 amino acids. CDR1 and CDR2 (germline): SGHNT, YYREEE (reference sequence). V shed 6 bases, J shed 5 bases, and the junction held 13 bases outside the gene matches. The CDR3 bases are TGTGCCAGCACGACGGGAGGGGGACAGGGGTCGGAGACCCAGTACTTC. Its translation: CASTTGGGQGSETQYF.

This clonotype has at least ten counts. For the CDR3, the DNA is TGCAGCGTTGCCAGGGGTGACTATGGCTACACCTTC. It translates to CSVARGDYGYTF. The chain is built from TRBV29-1 and TRBJ1-2; a weak D match, TRBD1 (6 bases). Germline CDR1 reads SQVTM; CDR2 reads ANQGSEA. This CDR3 contains 12 residues. V gave up 4 bases and J gave up 3 bases, with 9 bases separating them.

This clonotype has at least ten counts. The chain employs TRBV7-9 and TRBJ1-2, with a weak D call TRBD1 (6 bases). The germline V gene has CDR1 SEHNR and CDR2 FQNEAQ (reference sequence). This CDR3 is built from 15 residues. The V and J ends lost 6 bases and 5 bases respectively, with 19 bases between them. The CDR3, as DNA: TGTGCCAGCAGTTACCCCGCACCAACAGGGTATGGCTACACCTTC. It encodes CASSYPAPTGYGYTF.

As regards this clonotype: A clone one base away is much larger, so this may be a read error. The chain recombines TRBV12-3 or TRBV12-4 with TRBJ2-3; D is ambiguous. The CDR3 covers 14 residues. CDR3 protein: CASRITSYPDTQCF. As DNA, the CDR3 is TGTGCCAGCAGGATTACCTCTTACCCAGATACGCAGTGTTTT.

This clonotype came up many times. Here the CDR3 DNA reads TGTGCCAGCAGCTTATCGTCGTATAGCAATCAGCCCCAGCATTTT. It translates to CASSLSSYSNQPQHF. The V gene is TRBV7-8, the J gene TRBJ1-5; D gene ambiguous. The ends were cut back, 2 bases at V and 0 bases at J, with 8 bases in the middle. The CDR3 is 15 amino acids. CDR1 and CDR2 (germline): SGHVS, FQNEAQ.

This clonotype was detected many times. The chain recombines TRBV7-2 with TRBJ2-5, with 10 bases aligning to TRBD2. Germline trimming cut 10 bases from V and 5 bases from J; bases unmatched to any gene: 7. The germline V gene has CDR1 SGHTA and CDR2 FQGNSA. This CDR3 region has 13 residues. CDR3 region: CATERGGRETQYF. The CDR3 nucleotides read TGTGCCACCGAGCGGGGGGGCCGGGAGACCCAGTACTTC.

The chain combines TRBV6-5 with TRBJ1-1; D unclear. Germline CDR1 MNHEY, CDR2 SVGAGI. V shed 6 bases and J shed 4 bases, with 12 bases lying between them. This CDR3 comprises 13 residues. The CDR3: CASRLGRFTEAFF. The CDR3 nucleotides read TGTGCCAGCAGACTCGGACGGTTCACTGAAGCTTTCTTT.